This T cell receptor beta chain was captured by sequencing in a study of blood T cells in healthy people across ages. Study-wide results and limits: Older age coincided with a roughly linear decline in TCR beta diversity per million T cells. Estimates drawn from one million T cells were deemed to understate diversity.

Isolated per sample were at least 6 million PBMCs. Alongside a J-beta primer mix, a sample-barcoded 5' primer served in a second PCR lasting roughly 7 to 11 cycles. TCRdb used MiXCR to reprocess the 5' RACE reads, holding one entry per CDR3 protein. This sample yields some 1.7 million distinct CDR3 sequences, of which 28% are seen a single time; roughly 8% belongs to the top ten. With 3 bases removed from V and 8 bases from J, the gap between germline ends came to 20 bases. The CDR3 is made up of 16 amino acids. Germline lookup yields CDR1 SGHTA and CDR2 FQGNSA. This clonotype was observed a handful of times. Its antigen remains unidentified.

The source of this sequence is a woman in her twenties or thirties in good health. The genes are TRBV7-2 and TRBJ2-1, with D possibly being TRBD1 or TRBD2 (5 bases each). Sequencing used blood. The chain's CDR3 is CASSFVGTQQGHEQFF. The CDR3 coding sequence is TGTGCCAGCAGCTTCGTGGGGACCCAGCAGGGACATGAGCAGTTCTTC. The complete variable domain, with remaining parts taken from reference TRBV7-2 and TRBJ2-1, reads GAGVSQSPSNKVTEKGKDVELRCDPISGHTALYWYRQSLGQGLEFLIYFQGNSAPDKSGLPSDRFSAERTGGSVSTLTIQRTQQEDSAVYLCASSFVGTQQGHEQFFGPGTRLTVL.